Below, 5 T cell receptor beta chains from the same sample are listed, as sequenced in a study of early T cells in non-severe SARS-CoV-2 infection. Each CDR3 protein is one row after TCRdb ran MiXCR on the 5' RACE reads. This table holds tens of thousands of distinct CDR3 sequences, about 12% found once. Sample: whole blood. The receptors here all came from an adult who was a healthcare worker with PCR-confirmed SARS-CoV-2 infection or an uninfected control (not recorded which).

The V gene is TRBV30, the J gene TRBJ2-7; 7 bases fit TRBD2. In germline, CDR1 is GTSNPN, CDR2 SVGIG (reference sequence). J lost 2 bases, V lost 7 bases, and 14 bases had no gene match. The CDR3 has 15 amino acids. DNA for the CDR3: TGTGCCTCTTCAAACCAGCGGGGAATCGCCTACGAGCAGTACTTC. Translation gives CASSNQRGIAYEQYF.

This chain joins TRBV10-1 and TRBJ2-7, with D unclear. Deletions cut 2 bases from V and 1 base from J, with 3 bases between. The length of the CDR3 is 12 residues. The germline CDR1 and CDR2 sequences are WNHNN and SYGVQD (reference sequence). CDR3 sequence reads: CASSEGSYEQYF. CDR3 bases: TGCGCCAGCAGTGAGGGATCCTACGAGCAGTACTTC.

The CDR3 reads CASSLAGGADGYTF. In DNA, the CDR3 is TGTGCCAGCAGTTTAGCTGGGGGGGCGGATGGCTACACCTTC. The chain recombines TRBV12-3 or TRBV12-4 with TRBJ1-2; a weak D match, TRBD1 (6 bases). Trimming removed 0 bases at V and 6 bases at J, with 11 bases between. The CDR3 loop spans 14 amino acids.

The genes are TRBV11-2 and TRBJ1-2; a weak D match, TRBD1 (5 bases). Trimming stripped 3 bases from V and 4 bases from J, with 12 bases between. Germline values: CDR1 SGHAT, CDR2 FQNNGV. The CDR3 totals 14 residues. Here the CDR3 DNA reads TGTGCCAGCAGCTTGGGACTGCTGCCCTATGGCTACACCTTC. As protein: CASSLGLLPYGYTF.

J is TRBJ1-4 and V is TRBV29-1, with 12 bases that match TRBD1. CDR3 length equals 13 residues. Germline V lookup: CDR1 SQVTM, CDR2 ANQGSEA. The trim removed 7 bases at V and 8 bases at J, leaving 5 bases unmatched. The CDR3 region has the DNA TGCAGCGCCGGGACAGGGGGCGTCGAAAAACTGTTTTTT. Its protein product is CSAGTGGVEKLFF.